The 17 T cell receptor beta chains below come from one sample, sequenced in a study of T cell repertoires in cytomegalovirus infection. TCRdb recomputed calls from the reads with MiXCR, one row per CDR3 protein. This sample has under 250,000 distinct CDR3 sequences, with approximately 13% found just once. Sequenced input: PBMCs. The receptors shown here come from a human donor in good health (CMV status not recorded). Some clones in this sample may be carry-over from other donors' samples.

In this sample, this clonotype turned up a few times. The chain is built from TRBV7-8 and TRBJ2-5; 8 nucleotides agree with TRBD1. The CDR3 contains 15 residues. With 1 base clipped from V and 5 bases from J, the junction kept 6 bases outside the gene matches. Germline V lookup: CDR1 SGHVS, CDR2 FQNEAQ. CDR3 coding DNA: TGTGCCAGCAGCTTAGGCGGGCAGGGGGCGGAGACCCAGTACTTC. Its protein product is CASSLGGQGAETQYF.

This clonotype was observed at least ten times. Written as DNA, the CDR3 is TGTGCCAGCAGCTCAGCCAGAATAGCCTACGAGCAGTACTTC. This encodes CASSSARIAYEQYF. The rearrangement uses TRBV7-9 and TRBJ2-7, with D unclear. Trimming pared 4 bases from V and 2 bases from J, leaving 12 bases between. This CDR3 has 14 residues. Per the germline V gene, CDR1 is SEHNR and CDR2 is FQNEAQ (reference sequence).

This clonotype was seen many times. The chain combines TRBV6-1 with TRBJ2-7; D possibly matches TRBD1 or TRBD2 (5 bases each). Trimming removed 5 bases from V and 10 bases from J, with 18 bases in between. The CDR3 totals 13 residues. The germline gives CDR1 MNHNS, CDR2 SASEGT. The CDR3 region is CASSFPGTRVQYF. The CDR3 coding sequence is TGTGCCAGCAGTTTTCCGGGGACGCGTGTACAGTACTTC.

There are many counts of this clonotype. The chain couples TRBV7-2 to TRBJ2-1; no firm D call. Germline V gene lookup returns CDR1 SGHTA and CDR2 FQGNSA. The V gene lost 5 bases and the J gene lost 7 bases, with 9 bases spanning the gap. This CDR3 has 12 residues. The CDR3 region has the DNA TGTGCCAGCAGCATACTACGAAATGAGCAGTTCTTC. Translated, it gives CASSILRNEQFF.

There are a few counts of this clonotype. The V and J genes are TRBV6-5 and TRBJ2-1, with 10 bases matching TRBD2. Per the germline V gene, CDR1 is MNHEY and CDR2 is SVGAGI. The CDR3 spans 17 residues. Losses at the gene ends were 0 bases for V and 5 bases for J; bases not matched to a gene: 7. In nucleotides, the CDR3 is TGTGCCAGCAGTTACTCGACAGGACTAGCGGCTAACAATGAGCAGTTCTTC. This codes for CASSYSTGLAANNEQFF.

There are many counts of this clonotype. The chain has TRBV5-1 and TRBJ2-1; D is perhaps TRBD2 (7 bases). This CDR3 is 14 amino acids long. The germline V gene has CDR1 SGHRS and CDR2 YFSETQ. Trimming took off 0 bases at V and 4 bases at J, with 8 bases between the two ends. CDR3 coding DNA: TGCGCCAGCAGCTTGGAGGGGGGGTACAATGAGCAGTTCTTC. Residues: CASSLEGGYNEQFF.

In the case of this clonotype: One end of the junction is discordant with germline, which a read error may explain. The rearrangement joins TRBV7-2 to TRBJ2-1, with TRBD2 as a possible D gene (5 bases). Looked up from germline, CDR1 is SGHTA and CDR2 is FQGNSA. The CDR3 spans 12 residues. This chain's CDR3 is CASILGLNEQFF. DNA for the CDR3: TGTGCCAGCATCTTAGGACTCAATGAGCAGTTCTTC.

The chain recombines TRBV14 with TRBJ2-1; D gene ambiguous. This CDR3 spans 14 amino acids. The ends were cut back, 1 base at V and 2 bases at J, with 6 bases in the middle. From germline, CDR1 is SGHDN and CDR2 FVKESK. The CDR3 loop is CASSQVGPYNEQFF. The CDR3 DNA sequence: TGTGCCAGCAGCCAAGTAGGCCCCTACAATGAGCAGTTCTTC.

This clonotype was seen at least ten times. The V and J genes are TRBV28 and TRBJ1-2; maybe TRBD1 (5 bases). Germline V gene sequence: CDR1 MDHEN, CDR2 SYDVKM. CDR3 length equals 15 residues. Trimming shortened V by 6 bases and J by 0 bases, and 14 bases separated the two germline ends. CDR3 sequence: CASRDGTNSNYGYTF. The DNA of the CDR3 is TGTGCCAGCAGGGACGGGACTAATTCTAACTATGGCTACACCTTC.

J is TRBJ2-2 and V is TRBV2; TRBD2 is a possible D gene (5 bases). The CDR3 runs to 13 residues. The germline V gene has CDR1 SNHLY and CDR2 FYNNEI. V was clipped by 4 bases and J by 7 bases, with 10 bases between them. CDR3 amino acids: CASSVGLGGELFF. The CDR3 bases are TGTGCCAGCAGTGTAGGACTGGGCGGGGAGCTGTTTTTT.

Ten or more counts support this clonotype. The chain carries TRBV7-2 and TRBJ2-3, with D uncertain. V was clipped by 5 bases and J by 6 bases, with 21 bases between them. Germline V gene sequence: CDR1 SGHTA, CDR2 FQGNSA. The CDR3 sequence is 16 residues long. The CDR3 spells CASSGHLGVLRDTQYF. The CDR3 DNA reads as TGTGCCAGCAGCGGCCACTTGGGTGTTCTAAGGGATACGCAGTATTTT.

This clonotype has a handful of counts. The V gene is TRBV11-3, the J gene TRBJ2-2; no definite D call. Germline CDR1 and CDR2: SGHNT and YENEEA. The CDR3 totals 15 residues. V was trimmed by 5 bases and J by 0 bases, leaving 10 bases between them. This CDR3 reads CASSQRHPNTGELFF. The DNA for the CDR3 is TGTGCCAGCAGCCAGAGACATCCGAACACCGGGGAGCTGTTTTTT.

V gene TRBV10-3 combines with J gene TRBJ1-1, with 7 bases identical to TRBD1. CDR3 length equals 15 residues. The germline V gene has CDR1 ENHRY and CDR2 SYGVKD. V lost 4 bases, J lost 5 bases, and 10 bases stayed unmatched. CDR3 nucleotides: TGTGCCATCAGTGTATCCATTACAGGGGATACTGAAGCTTTCTTT. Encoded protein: CAISVSITGDTEAFF.

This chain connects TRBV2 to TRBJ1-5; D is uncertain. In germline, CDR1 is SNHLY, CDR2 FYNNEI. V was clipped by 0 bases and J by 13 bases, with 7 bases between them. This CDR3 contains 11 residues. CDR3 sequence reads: CASSEAHRQHF. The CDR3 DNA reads TGTGCCAGCAGTGAAGCGCACAGACAGCATTTT.

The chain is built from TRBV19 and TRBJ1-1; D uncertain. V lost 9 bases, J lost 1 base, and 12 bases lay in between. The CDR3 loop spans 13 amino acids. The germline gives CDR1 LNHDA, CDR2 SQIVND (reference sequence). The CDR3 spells CASTDGGNTEAFF. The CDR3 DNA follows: TGTGCCAGCACCGATGGCGGGAACACTGAAGCTTTCTTT.

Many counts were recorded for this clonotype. The CDR3, as DNA: TGTGCCAGCAGCGTCACAGATACGCAGTATTTT. This translates into CASSVTDTQYF. The chain carries TRBV5-6 and TRBJ2-3; D unclear. V lost 4 bases to trimming and J lost 2 bases, with 2 bases between them. There are 11 residues in the CDR3. In germline, CDR1 is SGHDT, CDR2 YYEEEE.

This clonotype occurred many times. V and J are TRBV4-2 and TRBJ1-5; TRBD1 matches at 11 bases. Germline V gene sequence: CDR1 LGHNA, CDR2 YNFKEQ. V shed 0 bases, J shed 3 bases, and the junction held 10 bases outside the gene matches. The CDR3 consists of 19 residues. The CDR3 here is CASSQDWVKDRGLNQPQHF. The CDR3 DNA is TGTGCCAGCAGCCAAGATTGGGTCAAGGACAGGGGGCTCAATCAGCCCCAGCATTTT.